The TCR beta chain under discussion was sequenced for a study of PD-1 blockade in classical Hodgkin lymphoma. Regarding the study as a whole: According to reports, newly diagnosed patients had lower baseline TCR diversity than healthy donors, and relapsed/refractory patients had lower baseline TCR diversity still.

Worth noting for this clone: Its antigen is not known.

Sample time point: newly diagnosed, previously untreated cHL patient sample. The V and J ends lost 3 bases and 0 bases respectively, with 15 bases between them. This CDR3 region has 17 residues. Germline loops: CDR1 WSHSY, CDR2 SAAADI. Method: immunoSEQ multiplex PCR; TCRdb's copy keeps in-frame clones and lacks some. The sample has approximately 17,000 clones; 90% are singletons. The sample was peripheral blood mononuclear cells (PBMCs). This TCR came from a human donor with classical Hodgkin lymphoma. This chain connects TRBV10-2 to TRBJ1-3; D ambiguous. The CDR3 DNA is TGCGCCAGCAGTGACAGACTACGGCGGAACTCTGGAAACACCATATATTTT. Its protein is CASSDRLRRNSGNTIYF.